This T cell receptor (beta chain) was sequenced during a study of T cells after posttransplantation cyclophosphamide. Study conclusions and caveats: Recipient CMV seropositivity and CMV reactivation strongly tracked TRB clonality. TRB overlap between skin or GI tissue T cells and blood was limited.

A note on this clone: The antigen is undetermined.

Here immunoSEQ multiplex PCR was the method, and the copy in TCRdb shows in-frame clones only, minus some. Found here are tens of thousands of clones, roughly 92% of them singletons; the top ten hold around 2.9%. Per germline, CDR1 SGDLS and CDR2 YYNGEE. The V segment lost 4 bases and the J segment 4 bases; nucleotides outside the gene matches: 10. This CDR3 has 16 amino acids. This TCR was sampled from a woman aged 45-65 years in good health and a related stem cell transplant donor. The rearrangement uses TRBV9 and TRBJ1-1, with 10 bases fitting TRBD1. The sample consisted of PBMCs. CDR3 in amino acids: CASSSFRTGGTTEAFF. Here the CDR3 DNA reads TGTGCCAGCAGCTCGTTCCGGACAGGGGGGACCACTGAAGCTTTCTTT.